Listed below are T cell receptor beta chains from one sample, sequenced in a study of cytomegalovirus exposure and HLA in healthy donors. Profiled with immunoSEQ multiplex PCR; TCRdb holds only in-frame clones, not every one. Of around 150,000 clones in the sample, approximately 77% are singletons; the top ten hold roughly 1.3%. Sequences were obtained from PBMCs. Receptors were obtained from a woman between 40 and 55 years old in good health and CMV-seronegative. The CDR3 runs from the conserved cysteine through the conserved F or W.

TRBJ1-6	15	TRBV6-1	CASSTDRGDNSPLHF
TRBJ2-7	16	TRBV7-6	CASSTGLAGVGYEQYF
TRBJ2-7	13	TRBV29-1	CSVEGGRNYEQYF
TRBJ2-7	14	TRBV7-2	CASSLIAGSYEQYF
TRBJ1-5	14	TRBV5-1	CASSSEGGGQPQHF
TRBJ1-1	15	TRBV4-3	CASSQGQGTNTEAFF
TRBJ2-2	16	TRBV7-9	CASSSHRSRNTGELFF
TRBJ2-3	15	TRBV5-1	CASSFSGGGTDTQYF
TRBJ1-5	18	TRBV10-3	CAISKSGTGIWGNQPQHF
TRBJ2-7	15	TRBV7-9	CASSLGPGRPYEQYF
TRBJ1-1	14	TRBV19	CASSTTGGSAEAFF
TRBJ1-6	12	TRBV2	CAADRGQPPLHF
TRBJ2-7	15	TRBV10-1	CASSEVGAFPYEQYF
TRBJ2-1	15	TRBV7-9	CASSLGQGNNNEQFF
TRBJ1-1	16	TRBV5-6	CASSPGGTGFNTEAFF
TRBJ2-2	15	TRBV18	CASSPGTARTGELFF
TRBJ1-2	15	TRBV6-1	CASSPLLGTGGGYTF
TRBJ1-3	16	TRBV7-9	CASSPLRGSSGNTIYF
TRBJ1-2	16	TRBV27	CASSLYRGQGNYGYTF
TRBJ1-2	15	TRBV4-1	CASSQAQGAWYGYTF
TRBJ1-5	13	TRBV29-1	CSVESGGGQPQHF
TRBJ1-2	14	TRBV28	CASSEGQGADGYTF
TRBJ2-3	14	TRBV19	CASSPGPGTDTQYF
TRBJ2-7	12	TRBV21-1	CASSKDRGHGYF
TRBJ2-7	15	TRBV10-2	CASSDVRASPYEQYF
TRBJ2-2	17	TRBV4-3	CASSQERLAGEVGELFF